The next 5 T cell receptor beta chains were all read from a single sample in a study of T-cell reconstitution after alpha-beta-depleted transplantation in children. Unique molecular identifiers featured in how the TCRbeta library was prepared. MiXCR, applied by TCRdb to the PCR reads, yields one record per CDR3 protein. The sample holds approximately 110,000 distinct CDR3 sequences, 23% seen once. Material: PBMCs, mostly from graft donor cells, obtained 180 days after TCRalphabeta/CD19-depleted stem cell transplant. The source is a male patient aged 2-15 years who had a stem cell transplant for chronic granulomatous disease, so the T cells may come from the graft donor.

This clonotype showed up many times. The J gene is TRBJ1-1, the V gene TRBV7-9; D uncertain. This CDR3 is 11 amino acids long. Germline loops: CDR1 SEHNR, CDR2 FQNEAQ (reference sequence). V lost 5 bases to trimming and J lost 1 base, with 2 bases between them. The CDR3 protein is CASSANTEAFF. The DNA of the CDR3 is TGTGCCAGCAGCGCGAACACTGAAGCTTTCTTT.

The sample holds many counts of this clonotype. The gene calls are TRBV20-1 and TRBJ2-1; D is possibly TRBD1 or TRBD2 (5 bases each). The CDR3 has 17 residues. Germline V lookup: CDR1 DFQATT, CDR2 SNEGSKA (reference sequence). Deletions cut 0 bases from V and 7 bases from J, with 22 bases between. For the CDR3, the DNA is TGCAGTGCTAGAGACCCTAGCCAAGGGGCAAAGGGGAATGAGCAGTTCTTC. Encoded protein: CSARDPSQGAKGNEQFF.

CDR3 protein: CASSKTRRDTQYF. The CDR3 DNA reads TGTGCCAGCAGTAAAACCCGGAGAGATACGCAGTATTTT. This chain connects TRBV6-1 to TRBJ2-3; D not certain. The germline gives CDR1 MNHNS, CDR2 SASEGT. Trimming removed 5 bases from V and 5 bases from J, with 11 bases in between. There are 13 residues in the CDR3.

This clonotype came up many times. The rearrangement joins TRBV20-1 to TRBJ2-7, with TRBD2 matching over 7 bases. Trimming at V came to 6 bases and at J to 0 bases, leaving 2 bases not matched to a gene. Germline CDR1 and CDR2: DFQATT and SNEGSKA (reference sequence). The CDR3 extends over 12 amino acids. CDR3 loop: CSAREVSYEQYF. CDR3 in DNA: TGCAGTGCCCGGGAGGTCTCCTACGAGCAGTACTTC.

This clonotype was seen more than once but under ten times. The chain recombines TRBV10-3 with TRBJ2-7, with 11 nucleotides matching TRBD1. The trim removed 6 bases at V and 5 bases at J, leaving 6 bases unmatched. Germline V gives CDR1 ENHRY, CDR2 SYGVKD. The CDR3 is 14 residues long. CDR3: CAISRDRGSNEQYF. For the CDR3, the DNA is TGTGCCATCAGCAGGGACAGGGGGAGTAACGAGCAGTACTTC.